This TCR beta chain was observed in a study of cytotoxic CD8 clonotypes in ibrutinib-treated CLL. At the level of the study: Of the patients, 11 were relapsed/refractory, some 15 treatment-naive and 17 to 18 IGHV unmutated. Some 24 partial and 2 complete responses; at median 68 months, roughly 15 remitted, about 12 progressed.

Study results and limitations: An increase in clonality occurred at ibrutinib response, followed by a return toward baseline at progression.

The CDR3 has 14 residues. V dropped 4 bases and J dropped 5 bases, with 9 bases sitting between them. Germline CDR1 and CDR2: ENHRY and SYGVKD. As for this clone: The antigen is unknown.

Researchers set a sequencing depth target of 1 in 200,000 to 1 in 1 million T cells. Produced via immunoSEQ multiplex PCR; TCRdb's table is partial and in-frame only. The top ten clones hold approximately 3% of a sample with approximately 160,000 clones, around nine tenths of them seen once. This TCR derives from a human donor with chronic lymphocytic leukemia. This chain links TRBV10-3 with TRBJ1-6; D unresolved. The sequenced sample was PBMCs, obtained at disease progression, from a patient treated with ibrutinib. The chain's CDR3 is CAISVGQNNSPLHF. CDR3 DNA: TGTGCCATCAGTGTAGGGCAGAATAATTCACCCCTCCACTTT.